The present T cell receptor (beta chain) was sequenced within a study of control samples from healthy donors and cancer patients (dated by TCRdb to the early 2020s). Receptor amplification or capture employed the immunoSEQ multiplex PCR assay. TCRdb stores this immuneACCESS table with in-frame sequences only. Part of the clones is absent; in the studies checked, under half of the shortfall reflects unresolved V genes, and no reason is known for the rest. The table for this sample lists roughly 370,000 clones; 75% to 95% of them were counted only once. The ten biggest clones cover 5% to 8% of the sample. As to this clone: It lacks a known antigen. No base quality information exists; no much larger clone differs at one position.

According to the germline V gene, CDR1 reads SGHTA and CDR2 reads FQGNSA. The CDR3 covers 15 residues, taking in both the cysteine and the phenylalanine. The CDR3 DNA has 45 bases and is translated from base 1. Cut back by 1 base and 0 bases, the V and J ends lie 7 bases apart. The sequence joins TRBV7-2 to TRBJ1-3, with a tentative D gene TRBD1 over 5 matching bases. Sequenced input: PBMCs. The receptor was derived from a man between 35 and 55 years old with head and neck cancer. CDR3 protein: CASSLDQGSGNTIYF. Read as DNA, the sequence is TGTGCCAGCAGCTTAGACCAGGGCTCTGGAAACACCATATATTTT.